This paragraph covers one T cell receptor (beta chain) sequence. The record originates from a study of blood T cell repertoires in COVID-19. Sequenced by immunoSEQ multiplex PCR; TCRdb stores in-frame clones only, minus some. This table has about 480,000 clones, around nine tenths appearing once. Participants' reported clinical history set cohort assignment. The CDR3 is 13 amino acids. Germline CDR1 and CDR2: KGHSH and LQKENI. V gave up 2 bases and J gave up 8 bases, with 12 bases separating them. The sequenced sample was PBMCs or T cells enriched from blood (not recorded which). The chain employs TRBV18 and TRBJ1-2; possibly TRBD1 for D (5 bases). The receptor's source is a woman aged 40 to 50 who had recovered from COVID-19. This CDR3 is CASSPIGVEGYTF. CDR3 bases: TGTGCCAGCTCACCAATAGGGGTCGAAGGCTACACCTTC.